A selection of T cell receptor beta chains follows, all from one sample in a study of OX40 agonist ivuxolimab in advanced cancers. The repertoire was sequenced with immunoSEQ multiplex PCR; TCRdb's copy has only in-frame clones and lacks some. Among approximately 100,000 clones, 92% were seen once, and the ten largest hold roughly 0.5%. The input for sequencing was CD4+ or CD8+ T cells sorted from blood, taken in a trial of the OX40 agonist ivuxolimab. The receptors were gathered from an adult with an advanced solid tumor such as melanoma, head and neck, liver or kidney cancer. The CDR3 runs from the conserved cysteine through the conserved F or W. Each record gives: D gene, clone size, J gene, V gene, CDR3 DNA, CDR3 protein. A D gene is named only where the DNA matches it firmly. The listing skips clone size in some rows; elsewhere it reads once, few, many or a size class.

TRBD2,.,TRBJ2-1,TRBV18,TGTGCCAGCTCACCACTCTATTTAGCGGGAGGGCGTTACAATGAGCAGTTCTTC,CASSPLYLAGGRYNEQFF
.,.,TRBJ2-1,TRBV18,TGTGCCAGCTCACCATTGGCGGGAAGTCTCCACAATGAGCAGTTCTTC,CASSPLAGSLHNEQFF
.,.,TRBJ2-1,TRBV10-1,TGCGCCAGCAGCCCGGACAGCTACAATGAGCAGTTCTTC,CASSPDSYNEQFF
TRBD1,.,TRBJ2-3,TRBV5-1,TGCGCCAGCAGCTTCGACAGGGCGCAGTATTTT,CASSFDRAQYF
TRBD2,.,TRBJ2-5,TRBV10-1,TGCGCCAGCAGTGAGGGCGGGGGTTCGGAGACCCAGTACTTC,CASSEGGGSETQYF
TRBD2,.,TRBJ2-7,TRBV5-1,TGCGCCAGCAGCTTGGTTCGGGGGGGAGTCTCCTACGAGCAGTACTTC,CASSLVRGGVSYEQYF
TRBD1,.,TRBJ1-2,TRBV6-5,TGTGCCAGCAGTACAGGGGCGGACTATGGCTACACCTTC,CASSTGADYGYTF
TRBD1,.,TRBJ1-2,TRBV29-1,TGCAGCGCTCAGGGGGGGACAGGGGGCGTAAGCTCCCAGGCTTTTGATGGCTACACCTTC,CSAQGGTGGVSSQAFDGYTF
.,once,TRBJ2-5,TRBV5-1,TGCGCCAGCAGCTTGGACAGGAACCAAGAGACCCAGTACTTC,CASSLDRNQETQYF
TRBD1,.,TRBJ2-1,TRBV6-1,TGTGCCAGCAGTTGGGACAGTTCCTCCTACAATGAGCAGTTCTTC,CASSWDSSSYNEQFF
TRBD2,.,TRBJ2-7,TRBV5-1,TGCGCCAGCAGCTTAGCGGGGGGCCCCTACGAGCAGTACTTC,CASSLAGGPYEQYF
.,.,TRBJ1-4,TRBV2,TGTGCCAGCAGGCGGGAGCTAAGGTCGGAAAAACTGTTTTTT,CASRRELRSEKLFF
TRBD2,.,TRBJ2-1,TRBV5-4,TGTGCCAGCAGCTTGGCGGGGGGGACCTACAATGAGCAGTTCTTC,CASSLAGGTYNEQFF
.,.,TRBJ2-7,TRBV7-9,TGTGCCATTCGAAGTGGGTCAGGCTACTACGAGCAGTACTTC,CAIRSGSGYYEQYF
.,.,TRBJ2-7,TRBV7-8,TGTGCCAGCAGCTCTAACGTGGTAACCTACGAGCAGTACTTC,CASSSNVVTYEQYF
.,once,TRBJ1-1,TRBV28,TGTGCCAGCAGTTTATCATACAGGCTTGAAGCTTTCTTT,CASSLSYRLEAFF
.,.,TRBJ1-6,TRBV6-5,TGTGCCAGCAGTCCCACGGGCCCAAATTCACCCCTCCACTTT,CASSPTGPNSPLHF
.,.,TRBJ1-2,TRBV5-5,TGTGCCAGCAGCTTGGAGATGGTGCGCTATGGCTACACCTTC,CASSLEMVRYGYTF
.,.,TRBJ2-7,TRBV4-1,TGCGCCAGCAGCCAAGATCCGCTAGTGAGCTACGAGCAGTACTTC,CASSQDPLVSYEQYF
.,.,TRBJ2-3,TRBV19,TGTGCCAGTAGTCTCGACAAAACTAGCACAGATACGCAGTATTTT,CASSLDKTSTDTQYF
.,.,TRBJ1-1,TRBV18,TGTGCCAGCTCACCCCGGGACGGGCACACTGAAGCTTTCTTT,CASSPRDGHTEAFF
.,.,TRBJ2-3,TRBV6-6,TGTGCCAGCAGGCCAAGCGCAGATACGCAGTATTTT,CASRPSADTQYF
TRBD1,.,TRBJ1-6,TRBV4-1,TGCGCCAGCAGCCAAGGGGGACAGGGAGCCTATAATTCACCCCTCCACTTT,CASSQGGQGAYNSPLHF
.,once,TRBJ1-4,TRBV27,TGTGCCAGCAGTTTAATGGGTAGTGAAAAACTGTTTTTT,CASSLMGSEKLFF
TRBD2,.,TRBJ2-7,TRBV7-9,TGTGCCAGCAGCTTAGGGCTAGCGGGAGTCCACGAGCAGTACTTC,CASSLGLAGVHEQYF
.,few,TRBJ1-1,TRBV2,TGTGCCAGCAGCAAGAACGGGGTCGAAGCTTTCTTT,CASSKNGVEAFF
.,.,TRBJ2-7,TRBV19,TGTGCCAGTAGTCCAGGGACAAGAAAACAGCCCGAGCAGTACTTC,CASSPGTRKQPEQYF
TRBD2,.,TRBJ2-7,TRBV13,TGTGCCAGCAGCTTGCGGCTAGCGGGGGGCCTGGAAGAGCAGTACTTC,CASSLRLAGGLEEQYF
.,.,TRBJ1-1,TRBV7-9,TGTGCCAGCAGCCCACGCACTGAAGCTTTCTTT,CASSPRTEAFF
TRBD2,.,TRBJ2-3,TRBV7-2,TGTGCCAGCAGCTCCCGGCCGGCTAGCGGGAGAAGAACAGATACGCAGTATTTT,CASSSRPASGRRTDTQYF
.,.,TRBJ1-4,TRBV11-3,TGTGCCAGCAGCCCGGGGGGGGTTAATGAAAAACTGTTTTTT,CASSPGGVNEKLFF
.,.,TRBJ2-7,TRBV4-1,TGCGCCAGCAGCCAAGAGGTCATCGGTTGGAACTACGAGCAGTACTTC,CASSQEVIGWNYEQYF
.,.,TRBJ2-7,TRBV5-8,TGTGCCAGCAGCTTGGGGGTCTACGAGCAGTACTTC,CASSLGVYEQYF
.,.,TRBJ1-1,TRBV25-1,TGTGCCAGCAGTGGTACAGGGTCTTCTGGGGCTTTCTTT,CASSGTGSSGAFF
TRBD1,.,TRBJ1-6,TRBV10-3,TGTGCCATCAGCCAGGGACAGGGCGGTTCACCCCTCCACTTT,CAISQGQGGSPLHF
TRBD1,.,TRBJ2-5,TRBV6-1,TGTGCCAGCAGTACCCGGGACAGGGGGCTAGAGACCCAGTACTTC,CASSTRDRGLETQYF
.,.,TRBJ2-7,TRBV19,TGTGCCAGTAGACCCTTACTCCCCCGGCAGGGGTTAAACTACGAGCAGTACTTC,CASRPLLPRQGLNYEQYF
TRBD1,.,TRBJ2-7,TRBV6-5,TGTGCCAGCAGAACAGGGGGCGGATACGAGCAGTACTTC,CASRTGGGYEQYF
.,.,TRBJ2-1,TRBV27,TGTGCCAGCAGTTTAGCGGCAGCTGGTGAGCAGTTCTTC,CASSLAAAGEQFF
.,.,TRBJ1-5,TRBV19,TGTGCCACCGCCAAGGGGGGGGCTCAGCCCCAGCATTTT,CATAKGGAQPQHF
.,once,TRBJ1-1,TRBV30,TGTGCCTGGAGTGTAGACAGTTACACTGAAGCTTTCTTT,CAWSVDSYTEAFF
.,.,TRBJ2-7,TRBV7-3,TGTGCCAGCAGCTTATCTAGGGGGTTGGAGCAGTACTTC,CASSLSRGLEQYF
.,.,TRBJ1-2,TRBV19,TGTGCCAGTAGTACTCAGGGTGTTAACTATGGCTACACCTTC,CASSTQGVNYGYTF
.,few,TRBJ1-2,TRBV7-2,TGTGCCAGCAGCTTCTCGGGAGGGGGAGATTATGGCTACACCTTC,CASSFSGGGDYGYTF
.,.,TRBJ2-7,TRBV6-5,TGTGCCAGCAGGGTCCCTAGCCGCTTCTACGAGCAGTACTTC,CASRVPSRFYEQYF
.,.,TRBJ1-3,TRBV19,TGTGCCAGTAGTATGTCAGGGGCTGGAAACACCATATATTTT,CASSMSGAGNTIYF
.,.,TRBJ1-5,TRBV19,TGTGCCAGTAGTATACGAGGGGATGATAGCAATCAGCCCCAGCATTTT,CASSIRGDDSNQPQHF
.,.,TRBJ2-6,TRBV12-5,TGTGCTAGTGCGGCCTCTGGGGCCAACGTCCTGACTTTC,CASAASGANVLTF
.,.,TRBJ1-1,TRBV7-3,TGTGCCAGCAGCTTAACCCCGGGGCAGTTGAACACTGAAGCTTTCTTT,CASSLTPGQLNTEAFF
.,.,TRBJ2-1,TRBV29-1,TGCAGCGTTGGATCCGGCAATGAGCAGTTCTTC,CSVGSGNEQFF
TRBD2,.,TRBJ2-1,TRBV5-4,TGTGCCAGCAGCTCAAGCGGGAGGGATTACAATGAGCAGTTCTTC,CASSSSGRDYNEQFF
.,.,TRBJ1-3,TRBV6-1,TGTGCCAGCTCCCGGGGGCCTGGAAACACCATATATTTT,CASSRGPGNTIYF
.,.,TRBJ1-2,TRBV5-6,TGTGCCAGCAGCTGGACATATGGCTACACCTTC,CASSWTYGYTF